The present TCR delta chain was sequenced within a study of Vδ1+ human thymocytes. This clone was seen a few times. Its antigen is undetermined. This CDR3 spans 18 amino acids. Per germline, CDR1 TSWWSYY and CDR2 QGS. The V end was cut by 2 bases, the J end by 2 bases, with 21 bases between. The sorted cells were CD3+ Vdelta1+ Vdelta2- thymocytes from alphabeta-depleted thymus. General study points: Unlike peripheral blood Vdelta1+ controls, thymic delta-chain sequences included roughly 22% Vdelta2 and few Vdelta3. Thymic TRG and TRD repertoires appeared highly polyclonal.

The template was reverse-transcribed extracted RNA. Multiplex PCR used pooled V-gene forward primers and a constant-region reverse primer to amplify CDR3s. TCRdb re-processed the multiplex PCR reads using CATT. The sample has tens of thousands of delta-chain clones; approximately 15% are singletons. The sequenced sample was Vdelta1+ gamma-delta thymocytes from the thymus. As for subset: FACS-sorted CD3+ TCRalphabeta- TCRVdelta1+ TCRVdelta2- thymocytes. The clonotype was recovered from a boy less than two years old who had congenital heart surgery. This rearrangement joins TRDV1 to TRDJ1, with D possibly being TRDD3 (5 bases). CDR3 sequence reads: CALGESDAGGTLTDKLIF. The CDR3 DNA is TGTGCTCTTGGGGAATCCGACGCAGGGGGTACCTTAACCGATAAACTCATCTTT.